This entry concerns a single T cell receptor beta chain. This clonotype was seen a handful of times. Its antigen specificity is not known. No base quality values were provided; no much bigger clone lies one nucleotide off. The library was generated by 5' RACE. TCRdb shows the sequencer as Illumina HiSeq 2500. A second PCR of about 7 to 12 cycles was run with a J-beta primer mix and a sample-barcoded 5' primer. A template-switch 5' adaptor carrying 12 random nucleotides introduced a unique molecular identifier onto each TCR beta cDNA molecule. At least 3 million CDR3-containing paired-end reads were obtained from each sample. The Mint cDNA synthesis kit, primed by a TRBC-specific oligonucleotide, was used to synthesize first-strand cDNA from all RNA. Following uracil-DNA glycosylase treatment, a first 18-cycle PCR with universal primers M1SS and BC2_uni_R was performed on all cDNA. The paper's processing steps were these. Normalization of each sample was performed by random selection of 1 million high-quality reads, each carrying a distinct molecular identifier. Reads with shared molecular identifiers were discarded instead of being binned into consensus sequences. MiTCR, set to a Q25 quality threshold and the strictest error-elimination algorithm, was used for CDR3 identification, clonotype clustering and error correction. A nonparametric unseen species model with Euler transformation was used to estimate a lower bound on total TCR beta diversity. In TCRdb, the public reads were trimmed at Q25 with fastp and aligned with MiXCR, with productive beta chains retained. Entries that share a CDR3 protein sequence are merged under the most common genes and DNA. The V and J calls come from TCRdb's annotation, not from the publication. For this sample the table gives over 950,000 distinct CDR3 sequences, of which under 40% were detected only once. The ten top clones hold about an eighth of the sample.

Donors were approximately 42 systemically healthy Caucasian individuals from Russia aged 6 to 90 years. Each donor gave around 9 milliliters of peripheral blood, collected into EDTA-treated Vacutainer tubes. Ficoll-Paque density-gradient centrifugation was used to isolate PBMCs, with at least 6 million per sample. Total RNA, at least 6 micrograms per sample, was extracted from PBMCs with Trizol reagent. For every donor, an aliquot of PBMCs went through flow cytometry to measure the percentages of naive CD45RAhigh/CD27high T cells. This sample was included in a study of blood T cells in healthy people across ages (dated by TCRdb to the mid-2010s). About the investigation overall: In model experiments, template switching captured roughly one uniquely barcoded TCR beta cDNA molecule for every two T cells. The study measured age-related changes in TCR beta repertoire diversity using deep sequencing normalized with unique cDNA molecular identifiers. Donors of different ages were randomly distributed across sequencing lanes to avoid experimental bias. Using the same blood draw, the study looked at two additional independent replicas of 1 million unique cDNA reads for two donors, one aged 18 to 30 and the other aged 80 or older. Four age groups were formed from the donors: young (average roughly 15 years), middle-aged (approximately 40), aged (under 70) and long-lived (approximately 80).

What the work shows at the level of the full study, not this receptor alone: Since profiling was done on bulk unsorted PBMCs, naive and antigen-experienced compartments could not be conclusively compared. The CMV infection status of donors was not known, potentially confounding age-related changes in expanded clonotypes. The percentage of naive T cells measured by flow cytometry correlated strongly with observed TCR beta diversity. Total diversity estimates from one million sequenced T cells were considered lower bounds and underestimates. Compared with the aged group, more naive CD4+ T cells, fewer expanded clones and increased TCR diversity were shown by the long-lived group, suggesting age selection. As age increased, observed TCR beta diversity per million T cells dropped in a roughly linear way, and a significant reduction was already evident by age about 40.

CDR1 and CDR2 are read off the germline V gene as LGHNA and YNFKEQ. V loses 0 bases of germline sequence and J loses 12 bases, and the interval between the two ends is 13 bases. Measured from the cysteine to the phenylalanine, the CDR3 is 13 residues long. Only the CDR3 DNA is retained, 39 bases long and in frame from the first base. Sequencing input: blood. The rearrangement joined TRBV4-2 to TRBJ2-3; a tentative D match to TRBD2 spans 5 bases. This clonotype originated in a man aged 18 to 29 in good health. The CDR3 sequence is CASSQDVAGPQYF. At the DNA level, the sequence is TGTGCCAGCAGCCAAGATGTGGCGGGTCCACAGTATTTT.